A single sample gave rise to the 30 T cell receptor beta chains below, sequenced in a study of T cell clones after liver transplantation. The assay was immunoSEQ multiplex PCR, and TCRdb's table has in-frame clones only and misses some. The table includes under 55,000 clones, around 85% detected once. The sequencing used CD8+ T cells from blood, collected 12 months after liver transplant. These receptors were taken from a human patient who received a liver transplant. Certain T cells may be donor cells from the graft.

The J gene is TRBJ2-1, the V gene TRBV7-9; possible D gene TRBD2, 6 bases. This CDR3 comprises 14 residues. V gave up 5 bases and J gave up 8 bases, with 16 bases separating them. CDR1 and CDR2 from the germline V gene are SEHNR and FQNEAQ (reference sequence). Written as DNA, the CDR3 is TGTGCCAGCAGCCCGAGGGACTTTTCTGATGAGCAGTTCTTC. Its translation: CASSPRDFSDEQFF.

The chain couples TRBV4-1 to TRBJ2-1; 7 bases are shared with TRBD2. The CDR3 runs 17 residues. The V gene end was trimmed by 1 base and the J gene end by 1 base; junction bases not matched to a gene: 7. Looked up from germline, CDR1 is MGHRA and CDR2 is YSYEKL. The CDR3 coding sequence is TGCGCCAGCAGCCAAGGGGCGGAACTAGCGTCCTACAATGAGCAGTTCTTC. This gives the protein CASSQGAELASYNEQFF.

The V and J genes are TRBV7-9 and TRBJ1-3, with D maybe TRBD1 (6 bases). Trimming shortened V by 5 bases and J by 1 base, and 12 bases separated the two germline ends. Per the germline V gene, CDR1 is SEHNR and CDR2 is FQNEAQ (reference sequence). CDR3 length: 15 residues. CDR3: CASSPPGTSGNTIYF. CDR3 nucleotide sequence: TGTGCCAGCAGCCCACCCGGGACATCTGGAAACACCATATATTTT.

The DNA for the CDR3 is TGCGCCAGCAGCCAAGATAAGGAGACCCGCTCCTATGGCTACACCTTC. This codes for CASSQDKETRSYGYTF. The chain recombines TRBV4-3 with TRBJ1-2; D is unresolved. V lost 0 bases, J lost 4 bases, and 15 bases lay in between. This CDR3 has 16 residues. Germline values: CDR1 LGHNA, CDR2 YSLEER.

The V gene is TRBV28, the J gene TRBJ2-3; TRBD2 agrees at 9 bases. The CDR3 loop spans 14 amino acids. V gave up 6 bases and J gave up 4 bases; unmatched junction bases: 5. CDR1 is MDHEN and CDR2 is SYDVKM in the germline V gene. The CDR3 DNA is TGTGCCAGCAGCCGCGGGAGGGAAGCAGATACGCAGTATTTT. This sequence encodes CASSRGREADTQYF.

This clone was seen just once. The CDR3 loop reads CASSAPTTGGTGELFF. As DNA, the CDR3 is TGTGCCAGCAGCGCCCCCACGACAGGGGGCACCGGGGAGCTGTTTTTT. The V gene is TRBV9, the J gene TRBJ2-2, with 9 bases that match TRBD1. Germline CDR1 reads SGDLS; CDR2 reads YYNGEE. V was pared by 3 bases and J by 4 bases, with 7 bases of the junction left unmatched. The CDR3 covers 16 residues.

This clone has just a few counts. V usage is TRBV6-5 and J usage is TRBJ2-7; tentative D call: TRBD1 (5 bases). Germline CDR1 MNHEY, CDR2 SVGAGI. Trimming left V 0 bases short and J 5 bases short, with 8 bases between. This CDR3 region has 13 residues. Here the CDR3 DNA reads TGTGCCAGCAGTTACTCACAGGCTCACGAGCAGTACTTC. It specifies CASSYSQAHEQYF.

This CDR3 reads CASSLHRPSYEQYF. CDR3 sequence (DNA): TGTGCCAGCAGTCTCCACAGGCCCTCCTACGAGCAGTACTTC. The J gene is TRBJ2-7, the V gene TRBV28, with D perhaps matching TRBD1 (5 bases). The V end was cut by 5 bases, the J end by 0 bases, with 11 bases between. The CDR3 loop spans 14 amino acids. Germline CDR1 MDHEN, CDR2 SYDVKM.

V gene TRBV7-9 combines with J gene TRBJ1-3; D not certain. V lost 5 bases, J lost 0 bases, and 8 bases lay in between. CDR1 is SEHNR and CDR2 is FQNEAQ in the germline V gene (reference sequence). The CDR3 has 14 amino acids. CDR3 sequence: CASSQGSSGNTIYF. The CDR3 nucleotides are TGTGCCAGCAGCCAAGGTAGCTCTGGAAACACCATATATTTT.

This clone was observed a single time. The J gene is TRBJ2-2, the V gene TRBV19, with 13 nucleotides matching TRBD2. This CDR3 is built from 18 residues. The trim removed 4 bases at V and 2 bases at J, leaving 7 bases unmatched. Germline values: CDR1 LNHDA, CDR2 SQIVND (reference sequence). The CDR3 here is CASSSFGTSGKNTGELFF. DNA of the CDR3: TGTGCCAGTAGTAGCTTCGGGACTAGCGGGAAAAACACCGGGGAGCTGTTTTTT.

The chain uses TRBV6-5 and TRBJ1-5; 7 positions agree with TRBD1. Germline V CDR1 and CDR2: MNHEY, SVGAGI. The CDR3 is 15 residues long. Trimming cost V 2 bases and J 1 base; bases outside gene matches: 2. The CDR3 bases are TGTGCCAGCAGTTACGCAGGGGGAAGCAATCAGCCCCAGCATTTT. As protein: CASSYAGGSNQPQHF.

The V call is TRBV9, the J call TRBJ2-5; 10 bases fit TRBD2. The CDR3 spans 15 residues. Germline CDR1 reads SGDLS; CDR2 reads YYNGEE. The J segment lost 4 bases and the V segment lost 3 bases, leaving 6 bases of the junction unmatched. The CDR3 DNA reads TGTGCCAGCAGCGGAGAGCGGGAGGGCAGAGAGACCCAGTACTTC. The encoded protein is CASSGEREGRETQYF.

The CDR3, as DNA: TGTGCCAGCAGTCCCGGGACAGGGCACTATGGCTACACCTTC. Translation: CASSPGTGHYGYTF. V is TRBV27 and J is TRBJ1-2; 9 nucleotides line up with TRBD1. The CDR3 consists of 14 residues. The trim removed 5 bases at V and 3 bases at J, leaving 4 bases unmatched. Per the germline V gene, CDR1 is MNHEY and CDR2 is SMNVEV (reference sequence).

As regards this clone: At one of its ends the junction is not consistent with the germline gene, which may arise from a read error. The rearrangement links TRBV4-3 to TRBJ2-7, with 7 bases matching TRBD1. The CDR3 is made up of 18 amino acids. Germline lookup yields CDR1 LGHNA and CDR2 YSLEER. CDR3 region: CAGSQDLLDREGVHEQYF. CDR3 nucleotide sequence: TGCGCCGGCAGCCAAGATCTCTTAGACAGGGAAGGAGTCCACGAGCAGTACTTC.

The chain is built from TRBV30 and TRBJ2-7, with a weak D call TRBD1 (6 bases). This CDR3 is 13 amino acids long. Trimming pared 1 base from V and 2 bases from J, leaving 9 bases between. CDR1 and CDR2 (germline): GTSNPN, SVGIG (reference sequence). CDR3 sequence reads: CAWSGDTTYEQYF. The CDR3 bases are TGTGCCTGGAGTGGGGACACGACCTACGAGCAGTACTTC.

The chain recombines TRBV20-1 with TRBJ1-2, with a tentative D call TRBD1 (5 bases). The germline gives CDR1 DFQATT, CDR2 SNEGSKA (reference sequence). The CDR3 length is 11 residues. The V gene lost 7 bases and the J gene lost 8 bases, with 14 bases spanning the gap. Here the CDR3 reads CSGETAEGYTF. CDR3 coding DNA: TGCAGTGGTGAGACAGCGGAGGGCTACACCTTC.

The chain joins TRBV9 to TRBJ1-3, with 10 bases that match TRBD1. The germline V gene encodes CDR1 SGDLS and CDR2 YYNGEE. CDR3 length: 16 residues. The V gene end was trimmed by 0 bases and the J gene end by 5 bases; junction bases not matched to a gene: 5. CDR3 loop: CASSVAGQGSRNTIYF. DNA for the CDR3: TGTGCCAGCAGCGTAGCGGGACAGGGGTCGAGAAACACCATATATTTT.

The chain combines TRBV7-9 with TRBJ2-5; D gene uncertain. Germline lookup yields CDR1 SEHNR and CDR2 FQNEAQ (reference sequence). The V and J ends lost 5 bases and 2 bases respectively, with 15 bases between them. The CDR3 loop spans 15 amino acids. The CDR3 reads CASSPVWRAQETQYF. Written as DNA, the CDR3 is TGTGCCAGCAGCCCGGTTTGGAGAGCGCAAGAGACCCAGTACTTC. The full variable domain, with the rest looked up from reference TRBV7-9 and TRBJ2-5, is DTGVSQNPRHKITKRGQNVTFRCDPISEHNRLYWYRQTLGQGPEFLTYFQNEAQLEKSRLLSDRFSAERPKGSFSTLEIQRTEQGDSAMYLCASSPVWRAQETQYFGPGTRLLVL.

The chain links TRBV5-4 to TRBJ1-2; D is possibly TRBD1 (5 bases). CDR1 and CDR2 (germline): SGHNT, YYREEE (reference sequence). V was pared by 2 bases and J by 6 bases, with 14 bases between. CDR3 length equals 14 residues. Here the CDR3 reads CASSLGEGANGYTF. CDR3 coding DNA: TGTGCCAGCAGCTTAGGTGAAGGGGCGAATGGCTACACCTTC.

The chain carries TRBV5-1 and TRBJ2-1; 9 nucleotides agree with TRBD1. The V gene's germline CDR1 is SGHRS and CDR2 YFSETQ. Trimming removed 5 bases from V and 7 bases from J; junction bases left unmatched: 7. The CDR3 has 14 amino acids. CDR3 residues: CASRSGTGRNEQFF. The CDR3 DNA reads as TGCGCCAGCAGATCAGGGACAGGGAGGAATGAGCAGTTCTTC.

This clone has just a few counts. The chain couples TRBV27 to TRBJ2-2, with TRBD1 identical over 9 bases. After removal of 8 bases from V and 7 bases from J, the junction contained 5 bases not matched to a gene. The germline gives CDR1 MNHEY, CDR2 SMNVEV (reference sequence). There are 13 residues in the CDR3. The CDR3 sequence is CASGDRGGGELFF. In nucleotides, the CDR3 is TGTGCCAGCGGAGACAGGGGGGGCGGGGAGCTGTTTTTT.

Remarks on this clone: Other DNA sequences in this sample translate to the same CDR3. The J gene is TRBJ2-3, the V gene TRBV15, with D perhaps TRBD2 (6 bases). The CDR3 consists of 14 residues. CDR1 and CDR2 from the germline V gene are LNHNV and YYDKDF (reference sequence). V lost 1 base and J 3 bases, leaving 8 bases between the germline ends. For the CDR3, the DNA is TGTGCCACCAGCAGAGGGGGGGAGACAGATACGCAGTATTTT. Translating it yields CATSRGGETDTQYF.

This clone has at least ten counts. The J gene is TRBJ1-5, the V gene TRBV6-5; the D gene is possibly TRBD1 (6 bases). The CDR3 loop spans 15 amino acids. The germline V gene has CDR1 MNHEY and CDR2 SVGAGI. The V end was cut by 6 bases, the J end by 3 bases, with 15 bases between. This chain's CDR3 is CASRYRQVTNQPQHF. The DNA of the CDR3 is TGTGCCAGCAGATACCGACAGGTCACCAATCAGCCCCAGCATTTT.

The chain uses TRBV5-4 and TRBJ2-4; 9 nucleotides align to TRBD1. V lost 4 bases and J lost 3; bases outside the gene matches: 5. Germline CDR1 reads SGHNT; CDR2 reads YYREEE (reference sequence). The length of the CDR3 is 15 residues. CDR3 nucleotide sequence: TGTGCCAGCAGCAAAGAGACAGGGGGCAAAAACATTCAGTACTTC. Amino acids: CASSKETGGKNIQYF.

The chain recombines TRBV14 with TRBJ1-1; D is unresolved. CDR3 size: 14 residues. Trimming removed 3 bases from V and 3 bases from J, with 11 bases in between. The germline V gene has CDR1 SGHDN and CDR2 FVKESK. The CDR3: CASSHSPSYTEAFF. CDR3 nucleotide sequence: TGTGCCAGCAGCCACTCCCCGTCCTACACTGAAGCTTTCTTT. Supplemented by reference TRBV14 and TRBJ1-1, the full variable domain reads EAGVTQFPSHSVIEKGQTVTLRCDPISGHDNLYWYRRVMGKEIKFLLHFVKESKQDESGMPNNRFLAERTGGTYSTLKVQPAELEDSGVYFCASSHSPSYTEAFFGQGTRLTVV.

In this sample, this clone turned up once. V and J are TRBV9 and TRBJ2-7; D is perhaps TRBD1 or TRBD2 (5 bases each). Germline CDR1 SGDLS, CDR2 YYNGEE. The V end was cut by 0 bases, the J end by 0 bases, with 10 bases between. The CDR3 has 15 amino acids. The CDR3 region has the DNA TGTGCCAGCAGCGTAGGGGCAGGGAGCTCCTACGAGCAGTACTTC. It yields the protein CASSVGAGSSYEQYF.

This chain connects TRBV5-8 to TRBJ1-1; D call uncertain. The CDR3 contains 15 residues. Germline CDR1 is SGHTS and CDR2 is YDEGEE. V shed 1 base and J shed 1 base, with 11 bases lying between them. CDR3 nucleotide sequence: TGTGCCAGCAGCTTGTTTACGGCGAGGAACACTGAAGCTTTCTTT. Protein: CASSLFTARNTEAFF.

The chain combines TRBV7-9 with TRBJ2-5; 12 positions agree with TRBD2. The trim removed 3 bases at V and 5 bases at J, leaving 7 bases unmatched. The CDR3 is 16 residues long. Germline assignment: CDR1 SEHNR and CDR2 FQNEAQ (reference sequence). CDR3 coding DNA: TGTGCCAGCAGCTTTCGACTAGCGGGAGTTGCGGAGACCCAGTACTTC. It codes for CASSFRLAGVAETQYF.

The genes are TRBV4-1 and TRBJ2-7; tentatively, D is TRBD1 or TRBD2 (6 bases each). CDR1 is MGHRA, CDR2 YSYEKL, per germline. The CDR3 length is 16 residues. Trimming cost V 4 bases and J 0 bases, with 16 bases left between them. This CDR3 is CASSPTRGSGSYEQYF. The CDR3 region has the DNA TGCGCCAGCAGCCCCACCAGGGGTAGCGGCTCCTACGAGCAGTACTTC.

This chain joins TRBV5-6 and TRBJ1-1; 7 nucleotides align to TRBD1. J gave up 0 bases and V 3 bases, and 2 bases lay outside the gene matches. The CDR3 loop spans 14 amino acids. The germline gives CDR1 SGHDT, CDR2 YYEEEE. DNA of the CDR3: TGTGCCAGCAGCTGGGACAGACTGAACACTGAAGCTTTCTTT. Translating gives CASSWDRLNTEAFF. Using reference TRBV5-6 and TRBJ1-1 for the parts outside the CDR3, the full variable domain is DAGVTQSPTHLIKTRGQQVTLRCSPKSGHDTVSWYQQALGQGPQFIFQYYEEEERQRGNFPDRFSGHQFPNYSSELNVNALLLGDSALYLCASSWDRLNTEAFFGQGTRLTVV.